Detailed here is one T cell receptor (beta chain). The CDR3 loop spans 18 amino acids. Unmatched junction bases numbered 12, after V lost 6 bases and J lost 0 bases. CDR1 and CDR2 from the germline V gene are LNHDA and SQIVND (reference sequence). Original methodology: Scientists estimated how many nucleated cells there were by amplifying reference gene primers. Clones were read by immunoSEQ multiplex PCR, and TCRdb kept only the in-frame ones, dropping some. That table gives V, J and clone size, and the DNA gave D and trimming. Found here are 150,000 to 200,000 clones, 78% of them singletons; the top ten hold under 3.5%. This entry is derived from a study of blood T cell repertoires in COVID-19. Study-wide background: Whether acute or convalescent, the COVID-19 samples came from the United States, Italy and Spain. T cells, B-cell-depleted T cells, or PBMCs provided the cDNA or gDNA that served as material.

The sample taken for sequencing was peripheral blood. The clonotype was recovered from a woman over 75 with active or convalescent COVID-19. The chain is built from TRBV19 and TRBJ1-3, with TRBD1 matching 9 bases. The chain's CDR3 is CASSGTGGRAGSGNTIYF. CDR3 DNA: TGTGCCAGTAGCGGAACAGGGGGCCGGGCGGGCTCTGGAAACACCATATATTTT.